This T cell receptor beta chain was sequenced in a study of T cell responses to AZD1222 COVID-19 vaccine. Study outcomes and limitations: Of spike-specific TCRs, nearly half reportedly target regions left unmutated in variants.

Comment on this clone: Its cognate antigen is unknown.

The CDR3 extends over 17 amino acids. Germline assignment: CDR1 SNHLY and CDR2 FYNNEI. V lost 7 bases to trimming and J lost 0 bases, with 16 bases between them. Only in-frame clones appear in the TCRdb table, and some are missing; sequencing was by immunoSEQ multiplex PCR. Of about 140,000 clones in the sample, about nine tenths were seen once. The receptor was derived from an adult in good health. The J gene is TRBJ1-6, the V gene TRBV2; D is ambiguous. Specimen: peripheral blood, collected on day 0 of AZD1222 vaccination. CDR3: CASISDRAGSYNSPLHF. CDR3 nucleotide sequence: TGTGCCAGCATCTCGGACCGGGCCGGCTCCTATAATTCACCCCTCCACTTT.